The 17 T cell receptor beta chains listed next were all sequenced from one sample in a study of T cells in localized non-small cell lung cancer. Using immunoSEQ multiplex PCR, the repertoire was profiled, and TCRdb retains in-frame clones only, with some absent. The table has fewer than 35,000 clones, about nine tenths seen once. The starting material was peripheral blood, obtained before any cancer treatment. All receptors come from a male donor at least 60 years old with stage III lung adenocarcinoma.

The chain links TRBV30 to TRBJ1-2; D is unresolved. The germline gives CDR1 GTSNPN, CDR2 SVGIG (reference sequence). Trimming shortened V by 0 bases and J by 12 bases, and 17 bases separated the two germline ends. The CDR3 is made up of 13 amino acids. The DNA for the CDR3 is TGTGCCTGGAGTGTAAGGGTTCTCGGTAGCAACACCTTC. This sequence encodes CAWSVRVLGSNTF.

J is TRBJ2-7 and V is TRBV19, with 7 bases that match TRBD1. The trim removed 7 bases at V and 0 bases at J, leaving 9 bases unmatched. The germline gives CDR1 LNHDA, CDR2 SQIVND (reference sequence). This CDR3 has 15 residues. The CDR3 spells CASTPGTASSYEQYF. As DNA, the CDR3 is TGTGCCAGTACCCCGGGGACAGCAAGCTCCTACGAGCAGTACTTC.

The chain recombines TRBV29-1 with TRBJ1-2; D might be TRBD1 (5 bases). Between the trimmed V and J ends, which lost 0 bases and 4 bases, there was a span of 18 bases. Germline lookup yields CDR1 SQVTM and CDR2 ANQGSEA. CDR3 size: 16 residues. DNA of the CDR3: TGCAGCGTTGAAGATCCCTTGGACGGGGCTGCCTATGGCTACACCTTC. This gives the protein CSVEDPLDGAAYGYTF.

V gene TRBV9 combines with J gene TRBJ1-1, with 7 bases that match TRBD1. Germline-derived CDR1 and CDR2 are SGDLS and YYNGEE. Trimming at V came to 1 base and at J to 4 bases, leaving 7 bases not matched to a gene. The CDR3 totals 15 residues. In nucleotides, the CDR3 is TGTGCCAGCAGCGTATCGTACAGGGGTCTCACTGAAGCTTTCTTT. Translating gives CASSVSYRGLTEAFF.

The J gene is TRBJ2-7, the V gene TRBV28, with D unclear. Trimming shortened V by 6 bases and J by 0 bases, and 15 bases separated the two germline ends. Germline V lookup: CDR1 MDHEN, CDR2 SYDVKM. This CDR3 spans 15 amino acids. The CDR3 reads CASRSGSSFSYEQYF. The CDR3, as DNA: TGTGCCAGCAGGTCCGGGTCTTCCTTCTCCTACGAGCAGTACTTC. Together with reference TRBV28 and TRBJ2-7, the CDR3 gives the full variable domain: DVKVTQSSRYLVKRTGEKVFLECVQDMDHENMFWYRQDPGLGLRLIYFSYDVKMKEKGDIPEGYSVSREKKERFSLILESASTNQTSMYLCASRSGSSFSYEQYFGPGTRLTVT.

This clone occurred once. The gene calls are TRBV2 and TRBJ1-4, with a tentative D call TRBD1 (6 bases). The CDR3 has 15 amino acids. Trimming took 6 bases from V and 3 from J, leaving 14 bases between them. CDR1 SNHLY and CDR2 FYNNEI come from the germline V gene. CDR3 residues: CASRPTGIPNEKLFF. The DNA for the CDR3 is TGTGCCAGCAGACCAACAGGGATCCCTAATGAAAAACTGTTTTTT.

V is TRBV27 and J is TRBJ1-4; D remains ambiguous. Trimming stripped 6 bases from V and 3 bases from J, with 14 bases between. This CDR3 is built from 15 residues. Germline V gene data show CDR1 as MNHEY and CDR2 as SMNVEV (reference sequence). The DNA of the CDR3 is TGTGCCAGCAGCCCTCAAACCCGGGCTAATGAAAAACTGTTTTTT. This encodes CASSPQTRANEKLFF.

J is TRBJ2-1 and V is TRBV21-1; TRBD2 reflects the table's D call only, with no check against the DNA. TRBV21-1 is noted as a pseudogene. CDR3 length: 15 residues. DNA for the CDR3: TGTGCCAGCAGCCAGACTAGCGGGAGGATAAATGAGCAGTTCTTC. Translating it yields CASSQTSGRINEQFF.

V gene TRBV11-2 combines with J gene TRBJ1-2, with 11 bases identical to TRBD1. The germline gives CDR1 SGHAT, CDR2 FQNNGV. The CDR3 contains 17 residues. Trimming cost V 0 bases and J 4 bases; bases outside gene matches: 7. The DNA for the CDR3 is TGTGCCAGCAGCTTAGATCGGACAGGGGGCGTCAGCTATGGCTACACCTTC. It specifies CASSLDRTGGVSYGYTF.

The sample holds one count of this clone. The CDR3 sequence is CAWSGKGGTNYGYTF. As DNA, the CDR3 is TGTGCCTGGAGTGGTAAGGGAGGAACTAACTATGGCTACACCTTC. The chain couples TRBV30 to TRBJ1-2; D call uncertain. V gave up 1 base and J gave up 0 bases, with 12 bases separating them. The germline CDR1 and CDR2 sequences are GTSNPN and SVGIG (reference sequence). The CDR3 is made up of 15 amino acids.

The chain is built from TRBV18 and TRBJ2-5; D gene unclear. Germline values: CDR1 KGHSH, CDR2 LQKENI. This CDR3 comprises 14 residues. Deletions cut 0 bases from V and 5 bases from J, with 10 bases between. CDR3 in amino acids: CASSPPSLRETQYF. The CDR3 nucleotides are TGTGCCAGCTCACCACCCTCGCTCCGGGAGACCCAGTACTTC.

This rearrangement joins TRBV28 to TRBJ2-7; tentatively, D is TRBD1 or TRBD2 (6 bases each). V gave up 5 bases and J gave up 4 bases, with 9 bases separating them. Germline loops: CDR1 MDHEN, CDR2 SYDVKM. The length of the CDR3 is 12 residues. CDR3 in DNA: TGTGCCAGCAGTACAGGGAGGTACGAGCAGTACTTC. Amino acids: CASSTGRYEQYF.

J is TRBJ2-2 and V is TRBV5-1; TRBD2 is a possible D gene (6 bases). Germline V lookup: CDR1 SGHRS, CDR2 YFSETQ. The CDR3 consists of 18 residues. V was shortened by 0 bases and J by 0 bases, with 15 bases between the two germline ends. CDR3 in amino acids: CASSLDPSGLSNTGELFF. DNA for the CDR3: TGCGCCAGCAGCTTGGACCCCTCGGGACTCTCGAACACCGGGGAGCTGTTTTTT.

A single count supports this clone. Since no conserved phenylalanine or tryptophan closes the CDR3, a read error is the likely cause. The chain combines TRBV2 with TRBJ1-1; no clear D. The CDR3 covers 14 residues. V lost 3 bases and J 0 bases, leaving 8 bases between the germline ends. Germline assignment: CDR1 SNHLY and CDR2 FYNNEI. This chain's CDR3 is CASSDSRMNTEAFL. CDR3 nucleotide sequence: TGTGCCAGCAGTGACTCCAGAATGAACACTGAAGCTTTCCTT.

V and J are TRBV7-8 and TRBJ2-7, with D possibly being TRBD1 or TRBD2 (5 bases each). CDR1 SGHVS and CDR2 FQNEAQ come from the germline V gene. Between the trimmed V and J ends, which lost 7 bases and 4 bases, there was a span of 17 bases. The CDR3 is made up of 14 amino acids. CDR3 sequence: CASTSLRGVYEQYF. The CDR3 DNA reads TGTGCCAGCACCTCCCTCAGAGGGGTTTACGAGCAGTACTTC. Complete variable domain (other parts from reference TRBV7-8 and TRBJ2-7): GAGVSQSPRYKVAKRGQDVALRCDPISGHVSLFWYQQALGQGPEFLTYFQNEAQLDKSGLPSDRFFAERPEGSVSTLKIQRTQQEDSAVYLCASTSLRGVYEQYFGPGTRLTVT.

V is TRBV2 and J is TRBJ1-6; 11 nucleotides align to TRBD1. Losses at the gene ends were 8 bases for V and 10 bases for J; bases not matched to a gene: 7. CDR1 and CDR2 (germline): SNHLY, FYNNEI. This CDR3 has 14 amino acids. CDR3 region: CASGGQGARSPLHF. The CDR3 coding sequence is TGTGCCAGCGGAGGACAGGGGGCGCGGTCACCCCTCCACTTT.

The V and J genes are TRBV20-1 and TRBJ2-3; D is unclear. CDR3 length: 11 residues. Germline V lookup: CDR1 DFQATT, CDR2 SNEGSKA (reference sequence). Trimming stripped 6 bases from V and 8 bases from J, with 12 bases between. In DNA, the CDR3 is TGCAGTGCCACTATAGGTGTTACGCAGTATTTT. This translates into CSATIGVTQYF.